These 32 T cell receptor beta chains share one sample of origin, sequenced in a study of regulatory T cells in long-lasting Graves disease. The TCR beta library used iRepertoire HTBI primers with Arm-PCR amplification of CDR3. Each CDR3 protein is one row after TCRdb ran MiXCR on the multiplex PCR reads. The table shows under 800,000 distinct CDR3 sequences, with around 17% occurring only once. Noted time point: newly diagnosed GD, antithyroid drugs for less than 3 months. The TCR library used RNA extracted from PBMCs. The data also belong to a second study, concerning T cells in Graves' hyperthyroidism and ophthalmopathy.

The source was peripheral blood mononuclear cells (PBMCs), collected at new diagnosis, from a patient treated with antithyroid drugs. Receptors were obtained from a woman in her 30s with Graves disease.

This clonotype appeared many times. The V call is TRBV6-1, the J call TRBJ2-5, with TRBD2 matching 7 bases. V shed 4 bases and J 5 bases; nucleotides not matched to a gene: 13. The CDR3 is 16 amino acids. The germline CDR1 and CDR2 sequences are MNHNS and SASEGT. CDR3 DNA sequence: TGTGCCAGCAGTGCCGGATTCCTAGCGGACGGGGAGACCCAGTACTTC. Its translation: CASSAGFLADGETQYF.

The CDR3 DNA follows: TGTGCCAGTAGTTCGTATGAGTTTACGCAGTATTTT. It specifies CASSSYEFTQYF. The chain combines TRBV19 with TRBJ2-3; D is undetermined. CDR1 LNHDA and CDR2 SQIVND come from the germline V gene (reference sequence). This CDR3 region has 12 residues. Deletions cut 5 bases from V and 8 bases from J, with 11 bases between.

The chain carries TRBV20-1 and TRBJ2-7; D perhaps matches TRBD1 (6 bases). Trimming cost V 6 bases and J 4 bases, with 13 bases left between them. The CDR3 consists of 12 residues. Germline lookup yields CDR1 DFQATT and CDR2 SNEGSKA (reference sequence). The CDR3, as DNA: TGCAGTGCCACTACTAGGGGGTACGAGCAGTACTTC. The encoded protein is CSATTRGYEQYF.

The chain links TRBV19 to TRBJ1-2, with TRBD1 as a possible D gene (6 bases). The CDR3 length is 16 residues. Germline-derived CDR1 and CDR2 are LNHDA and SQIVND (reference sequence). V lost 3 bases, J lost 4 bases, and 18 bases lay in between. DNA of the CDR3: TGTGCCAGTAGTATCCAAGCCACAGGGCTTTTCTATGGCTACACCTTC. Residues: CASSIQATGLFYGYTF. Full variable domain (missing parts from reference TRBV19 and TRBJ1-2): DGGITQSPKYLFRKEGQNVTLSCEQNLNHDAMYWYRQDPGQGLRLIYYSQIVNDFQKGDIAEGYSVSREKKESFPLTVTSAQKNPTAFYLCASSIQATGLFYGYTFGSGTRLTVV.

The chain has TRBV6-4 and TRBJ2-3; TRBD2 aligns across 8 bases. J gave up 6 bases and V 2 bases, and 10 bases lay outside the gene matches. Germline CDR1 reads MRHNA; CDR2 reads SNTAGT. The length of the CDR3 is 16 residues. Here the CDR3 reads CASSDEPGLGTDTQYF. The CDR3 DNA reads TGTGCCAGCAGTGACGAACCGGGACTAGGGACGGATACGCAGTATTTT.

The chain links TRBV3-1 to TRBJ2-2; no clear D. Germline lookup yields CDR1 LGHDT and CDR2 YNNKEL (reference sequence). The V and J ends lost 1 base and 6 bases respectively, with 6 bases between them. This CDR3 contains 13 residues. CDR3 in amino acids: CASSQGGPGELFF. CDR3 coding DNA: TGTGCCAGCAGCCAAGGGGGTCCCGGGGAGCTGTTTTTT.

This clonotype appeared a few times. J is TRBJ2-5 and V is TRBV28; 8 positions match TRBD1. Germline V gene lookup returns CDR1 MDHEN and CDR2 SYDVKM. With V trimmed by 3 bases and J by 0 bases, 9 bases remained unmatched. This CDR3 comprises 17 residues. CDR3: CASSFGMTGAYQETQYF. The CDR3 DNA reads TGTGCCAGCAGTTTTGGGATGACAGGGGCGTACCAAGAGACCCAGTACTTC.

This chain uses TRBV6-2 or TRBV6-3 with TRBJ1-1; the D gene is possibly TRBD1 (5 bases). V dropped 2 bases and J dropped 8 bases, with 15 bases sitting between them. The CDR3 has 14 amino acids. CDR1 is MNHEY and CDR2 is SVGEGT in the germline V gene. As DNA, the CDR3 is TGTGCCAGCAGTTACCCAGACGGGGCCGGAGAAGCTTTCTTT. It specifies CASSYPDGAGEAFF.

This clonotype appeared many times. The chain recombines TRBV5-5 with TRBJ1-2; D gene ambiguous. Trimming pared 0 bases from V and 4 bases from J, leaving 13 bases between. The CDR3 length is 15 residues. Per germline, CDR1 SGHKS and CDR2 YYEKEE (reference sequence). CDR3 coding DNA: TGTGCCAGCAGCTTGGTCGCATCCGGGATCTATGGCTACACCTTC. It specifies CASSLVASGIYGYTF.

This clonotype appeared many times. The CDR3 loop is CASSIRGGAANGYTF. The CDR3 DNA reads TGTGCCAGCAGTATTCGGGGCGGGGCCGCGAATGGCTACACCTTC. The chain couples TRBV28 to TRBJ1-2; possible D gene TRBD1, 5 bases. This CDR3 comprises 15 residues. The germline CDR1 and CDR2 sequences are MDHEN and SYDVKM. The V end was cut by 5 bases, the J end by 6 bases, with 19 bases between.

This clonotype appeared many times. V gene TRBV28 combines with J gene TRBJ1-5; 7 nucleotides align to TRBD1. The CDR3 spans 15 residues. The V gene's germline CDR1 is MDHEN and CDR2 SYDVKM. With 5 bases clipped from V and 2 bases from J, the junction kept 6 bases outside the gene matches. The CDR3 nucleotides are TGTGCCAGCAGTCCCGCAGGGGGACGCAATCAGCCCCAGCATTTT. Amino acid sequence: CASSPAGGRNQPQHF.

Written as DNA, the CDR3 is TGTGCCACCAGCAGAGATAACGGGGGGCGAGAGACCCAGTACTTC. Translation gives CATSRDNGGRETQYF. V and J are TRBV15 and TRBJ2-5, with a possible D match to TRBD2 (7 bases). V was trimmed by 0 bases and J by 4 bases, leaving 12 bases between them. Germline V gene lookup returns CDR1 LNHNV and CDR2 YYDKDF (reference sequence). The CDR3 length is 15 residues.

This clonotype has more than one count but fewer than ten. The gene calls are TRBV6-1 and TRBJ2-1; D perhaps matches TRBD1 (6 bases). CDR1 is MNHNS, CDR2 SASEGT, per germline. The CDR3 length is 15 residues. Between the trimmed V and J ends, which lost 3 bases and 3 bases, there was a span of 12 bases. CDR3 protein: CASSETGAHYNEQFF. The CDR3 nucleotides read TGTGCCAGCAGTGAGACAGGCGCCCACTACAATGAGCAGTTCTTC.

This chain connects TRBV5-1 to TRBJ2-3; weak D call: TRBD2 (6 bases). The CDR3 runs to 16 residues. CDR1 and CDR2 from the germline V gene are SGHRS and YFSETQ. V was clipped by 4 bases and J by 2 bases, with 17 bases between them. The CDR3 here is CASSREWGLVTDTQYF. CDR3 in DNA: TGCGCCAGCAGCAGAGAATGGGGACTCGTCACAGATACGCAGTATTTT.

This clonotype was picked up many times. This rearrangement joins TRBV20-1 to TRBJ2-7, with D possibly called TRBD1 or TRBD2 (6 bases each). The length of the CDR3 is 14 residues. CDR1 is DFQATT, CDR2 SNEGSKA, per germline (reference sequence). Trimming took 3 bases from V and 0 from J, leaving 12 bases between them. The CDR3 region is CSASGGTTSYEQYF. In DNA form, the CDR3 reads TGCAGTGCTAGCGGCGGGACAACCTCCTACGAGCAGTACTTC.

The V and J genes are TRBV9 and TRBJ2-2; TRBD2 aligns across 9 bases. CDR1 and CDR2 from the germline V gene are SGDLS and YYNGEE. V shed 1 base and J 7 bases; nucleotides not matched to a gene: 8. The CDR3 spans 16 residues. CDR3 nucleotides: TGTGCCAGCAGCGTATCCCGGACTAGCGCACACGGGGAGCTGTTTTTT. Translated, it gives CASSVSRTSAHGELFF.

This clonotype has more than one count but fewer than ten. The gene calls are TRBV14 and TRBJ2-1, with 7 bases identical to TRBD2. The CDR3 contains 16 residues. Germline V gene sequence: CDR1 SGHDN, CDR2 FVKESK. Trimming took 1 base from V and 8 from J; bases not matched to a gene: 11. This CDR3 reads CASSQGGGGRAYEQFF. CDR3 DNA sequence: TGTGCCAGCAGCCAAGGGGGAGGCGGGAGAGCCTATGAGCAGTTCTTC.

In its sample, this clonotype was seen many times. This sequence joins TRBV6-5 and TRBJ1-4; the D is unclear. Germline CDR1 is MNHEY and CDR2 is SVGAGI. V lost 0 bases and J lost 0, with 11 bases in between. The length of the CDR3 is 17 residues. The CDR3: CASSYSTRRTTNEKLFF. The CDR3 DNA reads TGTGCCAGCAGTTACTCGACTCGGAGAACAACTAATGAAAAACTGTTTTTT.

Points on this clonotype: A much bigger clone sits one base away, suggesting this may be a read error. The genes are TRBV10-3 and TRBJ1-2, with a possible D match to TRBD1 (5 bases). V was pared by 4 bases and J by 5 bases, with 11 bases between. The length of the CDR3 is 13 residues. Germline V gene sequence: CDR1 ENHRY, CDR2 SYGVKD. DNA for the CDR3: TGTGCCATCAGTGGGGGGACGGTGTATGGCTACACCTTC. Protein sequence: CAISGGTVYGYTF.

This clonotype was recorded once. The V call is TRBV5-4, the J call TRBJ2-3, with TRBD2 identical over 8 bases. Trimming cost V 0 bases and J 2 bases; bases outside gene matches: 2. The CDR3 is made up of 15 amino acids. Germline V gives CDR1 SGHNT, CDR2 YYREEE (reference sequence). The CDR3 here is CASSLGTSFTDTQYF. Here the CDR3 DNA reads TGTGCCAGCAGCTTGGGGACTAGCTTCACAGATACGCAGTATTTT.

The chain has TRBV19 and TRBJ2-5, with D possibly TRBD1 on 6 matching bases. Germline CDR1 LNHDA, CDR2 SQIVND (reference sequence). The CDR3 extends over 15 amino acids. With 8 bases removed from V and 5 bases from J, the gap between germline ends came to 21 bases. Here the CDR3 DNA reads TGTGCCAGTGCGAGGCAGTCAGGGGCCTTGGAGACCCAGTACTTC. Translation gives CASARQSGALETQYF.

In its sample, this clonotype was seen a few times. This chain connects TRBV6-1 to TRBJ2-1, with 8 bases fitting TRBD2. The trim removed 7 bases at V and 0 bases at J, leaving 8 bases unmatched. CDR1 MNHNS and CDR2 SASEGT come from the germline V gene. The CDR3 sequence is 16 residues long. DNA of the CDR3: TGTGCCAGCACCCCGGTAGCGGGGAACTCCTACAATGAGCAGTTCTTC. Residues: CASTPVAGNSYNEQFF.

This clonotype was seen at least ten times. This chain connects TRBV6-1 to TRBJ2-3, with D uncertain. Germline CDR1 is MNHNS and CDR2 is SASEGT. This CDR3 spans 13 amino acids. Deletions cut 6 bases from V and 2 bases from J, with 9 bases between. Here the CDR3 DNA reads TGTGCCAGCAGAGGCGAGGACACAGATACGCAGTATTTT. Translated: CASRGEDTDTQYF.

The CDR3 region is CASSWDEKLFF. As DNA, the CDR3 is TGTGCCAGCAGTTGGGATGAAAAACTGTTTTTT. The rearrangement links TRBV28 to TRBJ1-4; D unresolved. The CDR3 spans 11 residues. CDR1 MDHEN and CDR2 SYDVKM come from the germline V gene. Trimming left V 4 bases short and J 6 bases short, with 3 bases between.

The V and J genes are TRBV5-1 and TRBJ2-7, with D perhaps TRBD1 (6 bases). V lost 5 bases to trimming and J lost 5 bases, with 17 bases between them. The CDR3 extends over 14 amino acids. Germline V gene data show CDR1 as SGHRS and CDR2 as YFSETQ. The CDR3 DNA follows: TGCGCCAGCAGACAGGGCCCATCTACTAACGAGCAGTACTTC. It specifies CASRQGPSTNEQYF.

This clonotype has ten or more counts. The chain couples TRBV11-2 to TRBJ2-7; 9 bases agree with TRBD2. In germline, CDR1 is SGHAT, CDR2 FQNNGV. The CDR3 is 15 amino acids. V trimming: 2 bases; J trimming: 3 bases; junction bases outside the gene matches: 5. The CDR3, as DNA: TGTGCCAGCAGCTTAATGGTGACTAGCGGCTACGAGCAGTACTTC. It yields the protein CASSLMVTSGYEQYF.

This clonotype has a single count. This rearrangement joins TRBV20-1 to TRBJ1-4; 9 bases are shared with TRBD1. V shed 8 bases and J 8 bases; nucleotides not matched to a gene: 6. The CDR3 length is 12 residues. CDR1 DFQATT and CDR2 SNEGSKA come from the germline V gene (reference sequence). The CDR3 DNA is TGCAGTTTTCCCGGGACAGGGGAAAAACTGTTTTTT. Translating gives CSFPGTGEKLFF.

This clonotype occurred a few times. The junction and the germline gene differ at one end; a read error may be behind it. In DNA, the CDR3 is TGTGCCAGCAGCTTCAGCGGGTTCTCCTCCGACGAGCAGTACTTC. It encodes CASSFSGFSSDEQYF. The chain is built from TRBV7-9 and TRBJ2-7, with D possibly TRBD2 on 6 matching bases. The CDR3 loop spans 15 amino acids. The germline CDR1 and CDR2 sequences are SEHNR and FQNEAQ (reference sequence).

This clonotype was seen a few times. J is TRBJ1-1 and V is TRBV19; D gene uncertain. Germline V lookup: CDR1 LNHDA, CDR2 SQIVND (reference sequence). V was shortened by 6 bases and J by 1 base, with 15 bases between the two germline ends. This CDR3 has 15 residues. Written as DNA, the CDR3 is TGTGCCAGTAGGAATACTAATCGGGGGAACACTGAAGCTTTCTTT. Protein sequence: CASRNTNRGNTEAFF.

The genes are TRBV18 and TRBJ1-2; 7 nucleotides line up with TRBD1. Germline V gene lookup returns CDR1 KGHSH and CDR2 LQKENI. There are 14 residues in the CDR3. The junction had 1 base not matched to a gene; V was cut back by 1 base and J by 2 bases. CDR3 residues: CASSPQGQNYGYTF. The CDR3 nucleotides read TGTGCCAGCTCACCACAGGGACAGAACTATGGCTACACCTTC.

This clonotype was observed at least ten times. The V call is TRBV6-1, the J call TRBJ1-1, with D possibly matching TRBD1 (6 bases). CDR1 MNHNS and CDR2 SASEGT come from the germline V gene. The germline V and J ends were trimmed by 7 bases and 0 bases, with 12 bases remaining between them. This CDR3 is 14 amino acids long. CDR3 DNA: TGTGCCAGCATTAGGGGGGAAATGAACACTGAAGCTTTCTTT. The encoded protein is CASIRGEMNTEAFF.

The rearrangement links TRBV3-1 to TRBJ1-3; D unresolved. This CDR3 has 14 amino acids. Deletions cut 0 bases from V and 2 bases from J, with 5 bases between. Per the germline V gene, CDR1 is LGHDT and CDR2 is YNNKEL (reference sequence). CDR3 region: CASSQELAGNTIYF. The CDR3 DNA reads TGTGCCAGCAGCCAAGAGCTTGCTGGAAACACCATATATTTT.